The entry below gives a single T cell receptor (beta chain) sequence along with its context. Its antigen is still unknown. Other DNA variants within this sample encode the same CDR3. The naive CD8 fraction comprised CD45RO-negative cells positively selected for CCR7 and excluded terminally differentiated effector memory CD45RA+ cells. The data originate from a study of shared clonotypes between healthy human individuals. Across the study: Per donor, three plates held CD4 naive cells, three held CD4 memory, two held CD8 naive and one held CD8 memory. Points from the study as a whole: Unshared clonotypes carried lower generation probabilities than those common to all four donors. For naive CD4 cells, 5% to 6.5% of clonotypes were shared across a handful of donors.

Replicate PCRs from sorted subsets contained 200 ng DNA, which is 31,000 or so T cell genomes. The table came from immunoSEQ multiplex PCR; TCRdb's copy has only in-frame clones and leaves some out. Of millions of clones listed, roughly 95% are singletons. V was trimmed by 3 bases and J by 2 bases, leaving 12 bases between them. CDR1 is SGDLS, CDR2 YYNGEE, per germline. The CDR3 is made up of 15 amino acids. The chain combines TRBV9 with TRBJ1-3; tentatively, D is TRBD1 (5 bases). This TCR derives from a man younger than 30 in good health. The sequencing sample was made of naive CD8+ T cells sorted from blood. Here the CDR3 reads CASSGDLGAGNTIYF. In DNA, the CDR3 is TGTGCCAGCAGCGGGGACCTGGGCGCTGGAAACACCATATATTTT. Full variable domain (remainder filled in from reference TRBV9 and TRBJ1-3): DSGVTQTPKHLITATGQRVTLRCSPRSGDLSVYWYQQSLDQGLQFLIQYYNGEERAKGNILERFSAQQFPDLHSELNLSSLELGDSALYFCASSGDLGAGNTIYFGEGSWLTVV.